Presented here are 27 T cell receptor beta chains from one specimen sequenced in a study of blood T cell repertoires in COVID-19 (dated by TCRdb to the early 2020s). Libraries were prepared through the immunoSEQ multiplex PCR assay. TCRdb's version of the immuneACCESS table is confined to in-frame rearrangements and falls short of the full clone set. An unresolved V gene accounts for under half of the shortfall where checked; the remainder is of unknown origin. The sample table lists fewer than 250,000 clones, about nine tenths of them with a count of one. The ten top clones hold 7.2% of the sample. Sequences were obtained from PBMCs or T cells enriched from blood (not recorded which). The origin of the receptors is a man younger than 40 in a cohort exposed to, infected with or recovered from COVID-19 (not recorded which).

This clone was recorded once. The chain couples TRBV5-8 to TRBJ1-4; no reliable D call. CDR1 and CDR2 (germline): SGHTS, YDEGEE. This CDR3 spans 15 amino acids. The germline V and J ends were trimmed by 3 bases and 3 bases, with 12 bases remaining between them. CDR3 in DNA: TGTGCCAGCAGCTCGTATGCACTCGCTAATGAAAAACTGTTTTTT. This sequence encodes CASSSYALANEKLFF. Together with reference TRBV5-8 and TRBJ1-4, the CDR3 gives the full variable domain: EAGVTQSPTHLIKTRGQQATLRCSPISGHTSVYWYQQALGLGLQFLLWYDEGEERNRGNFPPRFSGRQFPNYSSELNVNALELEDSALYLCASSSYALANEKLFFGSGTQLSVL.

The chain links TRBV5-6 to TRBJ1-6; TRBD1 aligns across 8 bases. Germline CDR1 reads SGHDT; CDR2 reads YYEEEE. CDR3 length equals 16 residues. V shed 4 bases, J shed 1 base, and the junction held 4 bases outside the gene matches. The CDR3: CASSTQGASYNSPLHF. The CDR3 DNA reads TGTGCCAGCAGCACCCAGGGGGCATCCTATAATTCACCCCTCCACTTT.

This clone was recorded once. V is TRBV4-1 and J is TRBJ2-7; weak D call: TRBD1 (6 bases). Trimming pared 2 bases from V and 2 bases from J, leaving 10 bases between. CDR1 and CDR2 (germline): MGHRA, YSYEKL. This CDR3 comprises 14 residues. This CDR3 is CASSQQGFAYEQYF. The DNA for the CDR3 is TGCGCCAGCAGCCAACAGGGGTTCGCCTACGAGCAGTACTTC.

CDR3 in DNA: TGTGCCAGCAGCTCGGTGGAGGACTCCTACGAGCAGTACTTC. As protein: CASSSVEDSYEQYF. The chain has TRBV6-6 and TRBJ2-7, with D tentatively TRBD2 (5 bases). Trimming removed 6 bases at V and 0 bases at J, with 12 bases between. The germline CDR1 and CDR2 sequences are MNHNY and SVGAGI (reference sequence). The CDR3 runs 14 residues.

Here the CDR3 DNA reads TGTGCCAGCAGCCAAGATAGGGGGTCTGAAGCTTTCTTT. As protein: CASSQDRGSEAFF. The chain combines TRBV4-2 with TRBJ1-1, with D possibly matching TRBD1 (6 bases). This CDR3 spans 13 amino acids. In germline, CDR1 is LGHNA, CDR2 YNFKEQ. Trimming cost V 0 bases and J 6 bases, with 8 bases left between them.

J is TRBJ2-5 and V is TRBV25-1, with D perhaps matching TRBD1 (6 bases). The germline V gene has CDR1 MGHDK and CDR2 SYGVNS. There are 13 residues in the CDR3. V was cut by 7 bases and J by 5 bases, with 14 bases left in between. CDR3 sequence: CASTVRGGETQYF. DNA for the CDR3: TGTGCCAGCACCGTCAGGGGTGGGGAGACCCAGTACTTC.

V and J are TRBV7-6 and TRBJ2-5, with D unresolved. This CDR3 has 16 residues. V lost 0 bases to trimming and J lost 5 bases, with 16 bases between them. CDR1 SGHVS and CDR2 FNYEAQ come from the germline V gene. CDR3 nucleotides: TGTGCCAGCAGCTTAGCCGGCGGAATGTCTTGGGAGACCCAGTACTTC. Translation: CASSLAGGMSWETQYF.

Here the CDR3 DNA reads TGTGCCAGCAGTTTATTAAAGGGGGCGCCGATTCGCTCCTACAATGAGCAGTTCTTC. The encoded protein is CASSLLKGAPIRSYNEQFF. The chain employs TRBV27 and TRBJ2-1; 7 nucleotides align to TRBD1. CDR3 length equals 19 residues. V was clipped by 1 base and J by 0 bases; unmatched bases: 12. The V gene's germline CDR1 is MNHEY and CDR2 SMNVEV (reference sequence).

V usage is TRBV13 and J usage is TRBJ2-7; no reliable D call. Trimming shortened V by 4 bases and J by 0 bases, and 7 bases separated the two germline ends. Germline loops: CDR1 PRHDT, CDR2 FYEKMQ (reference sequence). This CDR3 has 13 residues. The CDR3 is CASSSGDSYEQYF. CDR3 DNA sequence: TGTGCCAGCAGCTCCGGTGACTCCTACGAGCAGTACTTC.

For the CDR3, the DNA is TGCAGCGTTCTAGCGGGAGGAAGGGAGCAGTACTTC. Its protein product is CSVLAGGREQYF. This chain uses TRBV29-1 with TRBJ2-7, with 11 bases identical to TRBD2. This CDR3 has 12 amino acids. From germline, CDR1 is SQVTM and CDR2 ANQGSEA. Unmatched junction bases numbered 4, after V lost 5 bases and J lost 7 bases.

V gene TRBV24-1 combines with J gene TRBJ2-7; TRBD2 is a possible D gene (5 bases). V dropped 5 bases and J dropped 0 bases, with 7 bases sitting between them. The CDR3 has 13 amino acids. The germline V gene encodes CDR1 KGHDR and CDR2 SFDVKD. The CDR3 protein is CATSGGRSYEQYF. The CDR3 DNA reads TGTGCCACCAGTGGCGGGCGCTCCTACGAGCAGTACTTC.

This clone showed up just once. The J gene is TRBJ1-2, the V gene TRBV29-1; D is perhaps TRBD1 (5 bases). V was trimmed by 0 bases and J by 8 bases, leaving 16 bases between them. Germline CDR1 and CDR2: SQVTM and ANQGSEA. The CDR3 covers 14 residues. In DNA form, the CDR3 reads TGCAGCGTTGAAGATCATCTAGGAGGGGAAGGCTACACCTTC. Translating gives CSVEDHLGGEGYTF.

The chain combines TRBV18 with TRBJ1-3; unclear D gene. CDR1 is KGHSH and CDR2 is LQKENI in the germline V gene. The CDR3 loop spans 15 amino acids. The V end was cut by 6 bases, the J end by 6 bases, with 18 bases between. The CDR3 sequence: CASSPGRGRVNTIYF. Written as DNA, the CDR3 is TGTGCCAGCTCCCCCGGGCGCGGGCGAGTAAACACCATATATTTT.

V is TRBV19 and J is TRBJ1-1, with a tentative D call TRBD1 (5 bases). The CDR3 sequence is 13 residues long. Between the trimmed V and J ends, which lost 5 bases and 5 bases, there was a span of 12 bases. The germline V gene encodes CDR1 LNHDA and CDR2 SQIVND (reference sequence). The CDR3 loop is CASSHGRGTEAFF. The CDR3 nucleotides are TGTGCCAGTAGTCACGGACGGGGGACTGAAGCTTTCTTT.

The V and J genes are TRBV28 and TRBJ1-1, with 8 bases that match TRBD1. Trimming at V came to 6 bases and at J to 1 base, leaving 7 bases not matched to a gene. CDR3 length equals 15 residues. Germline-derived CDR1 and CDR2 are MDHEN and SYDVKM. The CDR3 DNA sequence: TGTGCCAGCAGCATAGCAGGGGGCACGAACACTGAAGCTTTCTTT. Protein product: CASSIAGGTNTEAFF.

The rearrangement joins TRBV7-9 to TRBJ2-7; 9 bases align to TRBD1. Germline V gene data show CDR1 as SEHNR and CDR2 as FQNEAQ (reference sequence). The CDR3 totals 18 residues. J gave up 4 bases and V 4 bases, and 17 bases lay outside the gene matches. The CDR3 DNA sequence: TGTGCCAGCAGCTCCCCGATTATCCGGGACAGGGCTGAGTACGAGCAGTACTTC. It codes for CASSSPIIRDRAEYEQYF.

This clone was found once. The chain employs TRBV27 and TRBJ2-1; tentative D call: TRBD2 (6 bases). The V end was cut by 6 bases, the J end by 3 bases, with 9 bases between. The CDR3 has 13 amino acids. Looked up from germline, CDR1 is MNHEY and CDR2 is SMNVEV (reference sequence). CDR3 residues: CASSLADYNEQFF. The CDR3 nucleotides are TGTGCCAGCAGCTTAGCGGACTACAATGAGCAGTTCTTC.

This clone was detected only once. The rearrangement uses TRBV9 and TRBJ2-7; 7 nucleotides line up with TRBD2. The CDR3 loop spans 14 amino acids. The germline V gene encodes CDR1 SGDLS and CDR2 YYNGEE. Trimming at V came to 0 bases and at J to 2 bases, leaving 2 bases not matched to a gene. The CDR3 DNA follows: TGTGCCAGCAGCGTAGGCGGGAGCGCCTACGAGCAGTACTTC. This encodes CASSVGGSAYEQYF.

This clone was seen a few times. The chain has TRBV19 and TRBJ1-2; 7 nucleotides match TRBD1. The germline V gene has CDR1 LNHDA and CDR2 SQIVND (reference sequence). The CDR3 contains 15 residues. V lost 6 bases, J lost 2 bases, and 9 bases stayed unmatched. This CDR3 reads CASSRTGVANYGYTF. The CDR3 DNA is TGTGCCAGTAGCCGAACAGGGGTGGCAAACTATGGCTACACCTTC.

The genes are TRBV4-1 and TRBJ2-7, with 8 positions matching TRBD1. This CDR3 spans 15 amino acids. V lost 5 bases to trimming and J lost 7 bases; unmatched junction nucleotides: 13. Germline loops: CDR1 MGHRA, CDR2 YSYEKL. CDR3 bases: TGCGCCAGCAGCGCAGGACAGGGATCCTCCGCAGAGCAGTACTTC. It yields the protein CASSAGQGSSAEQYF.

This clone was counted a few times. The genes are TRBV6-2 or TRBV6-3 and TRBJ2-3; no clear D gene. The V gene lost 4 bases and the J gene lost 0 bases, with 17 bases spanning the gap. Germline CDR1 is MNHEY and CDR2 is SVGEGT. The CDR3 consists of 17 residues. The CDR3 is CASSWANTQRSTDTQYF. CDR3 in DNA: TGTGCCAGCAGTTGGGCTAATACTCAACGGAGCACAGATACGCAGTATTTT.

This clone was seen more than once but under ten times. The rearrangement uses TRBV28 and TRBJ1-2; 8 positions match TRBD1. Unmatched junction bases numbered 16, after V lost 4 bases and J lost 0 bases. The CDR3 has 19 residues. CDR1 is MDHEN, CDR2 SYDVKM, per germline. Here the CDR3 DNA reads TGTGCCAGCAGTTCAATCACTTGGGACAGGCGATCCTCTAACTATGGCTACACCTTC. This sequence encodes CASSSITWDRRSSNYGYTF.

The rearrangement joins TRBV5-1 to TRBJ2-4; 11 bases match TRBD2. Trimming took 5 bases from V and 7 from J; bases not matched to a gene: 8. The CDR3 length is 15 residues. CDR1 and CDR2 (germline): SGHRS, YFSETQ. CDR3 in amino acids: CASSSTSGSVNIQYF. In DNA, the CDR3 is TGCGCCAGCAGTTCAACTAGCGGGAGTGTCAACATTCAGTACTTC.

This clone was observed a few times. The chain joins TRBV28 to TRBJ1-3; D not certain. The germline CDR1 and CDR2 sequences are MDHEN and SYDVKM. The CDR3 is 14 amino acids. The V end lost 5 bases, the J end lost 4 bases, and 12 bases lay between the germline ends. CDR3 sequence reads: CASSIPLAGNTIYF. The DNA of the CDR3 is TGTGCCAGCAGTATCCCCCTCGCGGGAAACACCATATATTTT.

The chain uses TRBV19 and TRBJ2-2; a weak D match, TRBD1 (5 bases). The CDR3 loop spans 14 amino acids. Per germline, CDR1 LNHDA and CDR2 SQIVND (reference sequence). V dropped 10 bases and J dropped 4 bases, with 16 bases sitting between them. The CDR3 coding sequence is TGTGCCACTCTCAGGGATCGCGTCACCGGGGAGCTGTTTTTT. It specifies CATLRDRVTGELFF.

The chain is built from TRBV7-9 and TRBJ2-7; possibly TRBD1 for D (6 bases). CDR1 and CDR2 from the germline V gene are SEHNR and FQNEAQ (reference sequence). There are 18 residues in the CDR3. V lost 4 bases and J lost 0, with 22 bases in between. CDR3 residues: CASSSPGWQGTSSYEQYF. CDR3 coding DNA: TGTGCCAGCAGCTCCCCGGGATGGCAGGGGACCTCCTCCTACGAGCAGTACTTC.

The chain links TRBV6-2 or TRBV6-3 to TRBJ2-7; D unclear. This CDR3 comprises 13 residues. Between the trimmed V and J ends, which lost 2 bases and 10 bases, there was a span of 15 bases. In germline, CDR1 is MNHEY, CDR2 SVGEGT. The CDR3 DNA follows: TGTGCCAGCAGTTACGAACTTGCGGCCTATCAGTACTTC. It codes for CASSYELAAYQYF.